The source of this TCR beta chain is a study of blood T cell repertoires in COVID-19. Across the whole study: T cells, B-cell-depleted T cells, or PBMCs provided the cDNA or gDNA that served as material.

V lost 2 bases, J lost 4 bases, and 8 bases stayed unmatched. The length of the CDR3 is 16 residues. Germline CDR1 and CDR2: LNHNV and YYDKDF (reference sequence). Those enrolled in Seattle joined during active infection and were followed longitudinally afterward. The method was immunoSEQ multiplex PCR; TCRdb's version includes in-frame clones alone and lacks a portion of them. The table records 300,000 to 350,000 clones, about 87% of them present only once. This receptor was taken from a man aged 25 to 40 with COVID-19, enrolled during active disease. The chain links TRBV15 to TRBJ2-1, with 7 bases lining up with TRBD1. Sequenced material: peripheral blood. The CDR3 sequence is CATSRHRQGAYNEQFF. The CDR3 DNA is TGTGCCACCAGCAGACACCGACAGGGAGCTTACAATGAGCAGTTCTTC.